This T cell receptor (beta chain) comes out of a study of blood T cell repertoires in COVID-19. Looking at the study overall: Acute and convalescent COVID-19 specimens originated in the United States, Italy and Spain.

Repertoires were generated with immunoSEQ multiplex PCR, while TCRdb's copy carries only in-frame clones and drops some. The data hold 300,000 to 500,000 clones, with approximately 85% observed a single time. The sample comprised PBMCs or T cells enriched from blood (not recorded which). The receptor's source is a woman between 35 and 50 years old with acute COVID-19.

CDR3 bases: TGCGCCAGCAGCTTGGAACAGCCGAACTATGGCTACACCTTC. Translated, it gives CASSLEQPNYGYTF. The chain combines TRBV5-1 with TRBJ1-2, with unresolved D. The germline gives CDR1 SGHRS, CDR2 YFSETQ. There are 14 residues in the CDR3. Trimming cost V 0 bases and J 2 bases, with 8 bases left between them.